These 6 T cell receptor beta chains originate from one sample sequenced in a study of OX40 agonist ivuxolimab in advanced cancers. The table came from immunoSEQ multiplex PCR; TCRdb's copy has only in-frame clones and leaves some out. The table has over 50,000 clones, 92% seen once. The sample was CD4+ or CD8+ T cells sorted from blood, taken in a trial of the OX40 agonist ivuxolimab. These receptors all stem from an adult with an advanced solid tumor such as melanoma, head and neck, liver or kidney cancer.

The chain has TRBV7-6 and TRBJ1-2; D is unresolved. V gave up 5 bases and J gave up 4 bases, with 8 bases separating them. The CDR3 runs to 12 residues. Germline V CDR1 and CDR2: SGHVS, FNYEAQ. The CDR3 DNA sequence: TGTGCCAGCAGCCTTGCAGGCTATGGCTACACCTTC. Protein: CASSLAGYGYTF.

The CDR3 loop is CAWSLDGRSPLHF. Written as DNA, the CDR3 is TGTGCCTGGAGTTTGGACGGGCGTTCACCCCTCCACTTT. The genes are TRBV30 and TRBJ1-6; unclear D gene. CDR3 length: 13 residues. Germline loops: CDR1 GTSNPN, CDR2 SVGIG (reference sequence). Between the trimmed V and J ends, which lost 2 bases and 9 bases, there was a span of 11 bases.

This chain connects TRBV7-2 to TRBJ1-1; D is possibly TRBD1 (5 bases). The CDR3 is 13 amino acids. The V gene's germline CDR1 is SGHTA and CDR2 FQGNSA. Trimming removed 7 bases from V and 6 bases from J, with 15 bases in between. The CDR3 loop reads CASTRVGGAEAFF. DNA for the CDR3: TGTGCCAGCACCAGAGTGGGAGGGGCTGAAGCTTTCTTT.

This chain joins TRBV4-2 and TRBJ2-7; 8 bases map to TRBD2. V was pared by 0 bases and J by 2 bases, with 3 bases of the junction left unmatched. Germline CDR1 LGHNA, CDR2 YNFKEQ. The CDR3 sequence is 15 residues long. The CDR3 DNA sequence: TGTGCCAGCAGCCAAGAACAAGCGGGAGCCTACGAGCAGTACTTC. This sequence encodes CASSQEQAGAYEQYF.

CDR3 protein: CASTHYNEQFF. CDR3 nucleotide sequence: TGTGCCAGCACACACTACAATGAGCAGTTCTTC. The V call is TRBV27, the J call TRBJ2-1; the D is unclear. The ends were cut back, 7 bases at V and 3 bases at J, with 4 bases in the middle. The germline gives CDR1 MNHEY, CDR2 SMNVEV (reference sequence). The CDR3 has 11 residues.

The chain carries TRBV7-9 and TRBJ2-3; TRBD2 agrees at 10 bases. The CDR3 runs 16 residues. V shed 0 bases and J 1 base; nucleotides not matched to a gene: 1. From germline, CDR1 is SEHNR and CDR2 FQNEAQ (reference sequence). DNA for the CDR3: TGTGCCAGCAGCTTAGCCGGGACTAGCGGCACAGATACGCAGTATTTT. It codes for CASSLAGTSGTDTQYF.